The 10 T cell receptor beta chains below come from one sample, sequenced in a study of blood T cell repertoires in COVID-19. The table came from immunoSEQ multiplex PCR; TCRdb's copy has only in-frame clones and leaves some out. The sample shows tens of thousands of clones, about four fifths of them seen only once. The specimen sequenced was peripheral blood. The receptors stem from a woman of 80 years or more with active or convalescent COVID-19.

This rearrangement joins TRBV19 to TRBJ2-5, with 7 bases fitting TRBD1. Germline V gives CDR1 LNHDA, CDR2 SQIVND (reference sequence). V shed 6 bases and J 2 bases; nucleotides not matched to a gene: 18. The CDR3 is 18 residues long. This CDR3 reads CASRGFVSGRGSQETQYF. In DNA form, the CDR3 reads TGTGCCAGTAGGGGGTTCGTCTCCGGCAGGGGGTCTCAAGAGACCCAGTACTTC.

The DNA for the CDR3 is TGCGCCAGCAGCCAGGGGGGACGTTTGAATGAAAAACTGTTTTTT. It encodes CASSQGGRLNEKLFF. The chain is built from TRBV4-1 and TRBJ1-4; possibly TRBD1 for D (5 bases). Germline lookup yields CDR1 MGHRA and CDR2 YSYEKL. CDR3 length: 15 amino acids. Deletions cut 3 bases from V and 5 bases from J, with 13 bases between.

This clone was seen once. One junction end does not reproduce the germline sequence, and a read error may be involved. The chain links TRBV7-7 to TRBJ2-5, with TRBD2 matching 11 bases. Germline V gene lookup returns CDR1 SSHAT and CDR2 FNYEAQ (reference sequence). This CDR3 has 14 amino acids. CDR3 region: CASSLAGGQETQYF. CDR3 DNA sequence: TGTGCTAGCAGCTTAGCGGGGGGGCAAGAGACCCAGTACTTC.

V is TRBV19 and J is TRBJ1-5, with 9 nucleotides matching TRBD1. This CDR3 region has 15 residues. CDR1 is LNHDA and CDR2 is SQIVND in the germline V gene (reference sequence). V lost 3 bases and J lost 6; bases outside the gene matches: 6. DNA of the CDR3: TGTGCCAGTAGTATGTCGGGACAGGGTGGTCAGCCCCAGCATTTT. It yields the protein CASSMSGQGGQPQHF.

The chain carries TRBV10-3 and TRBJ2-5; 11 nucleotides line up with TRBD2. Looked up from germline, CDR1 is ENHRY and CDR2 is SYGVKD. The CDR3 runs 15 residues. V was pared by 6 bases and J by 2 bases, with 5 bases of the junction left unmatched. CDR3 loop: CAISVAGGIQETQYF. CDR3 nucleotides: TGTGCCATCAGCGTAGCGGGGGGGATACAAGAGACCCAGTACTTC.

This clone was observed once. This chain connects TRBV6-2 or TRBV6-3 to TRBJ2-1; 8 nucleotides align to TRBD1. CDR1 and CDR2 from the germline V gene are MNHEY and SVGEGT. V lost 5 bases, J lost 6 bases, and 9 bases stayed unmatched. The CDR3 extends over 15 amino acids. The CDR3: CASSPGTGLFNEQFF. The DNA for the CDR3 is TGTGCCAGCAGTCCCGGGACAGGCCTCTTCAATGAGCAGTTCTTC.

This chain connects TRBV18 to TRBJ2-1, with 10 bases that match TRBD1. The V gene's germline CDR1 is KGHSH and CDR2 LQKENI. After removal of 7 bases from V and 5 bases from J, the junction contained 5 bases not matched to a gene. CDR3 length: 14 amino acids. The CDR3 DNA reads TGTGCCAGCTTGACAGGGGGCGCGAACAATGAGCAGTTCTTC. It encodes CASLTGGANNEQFF.

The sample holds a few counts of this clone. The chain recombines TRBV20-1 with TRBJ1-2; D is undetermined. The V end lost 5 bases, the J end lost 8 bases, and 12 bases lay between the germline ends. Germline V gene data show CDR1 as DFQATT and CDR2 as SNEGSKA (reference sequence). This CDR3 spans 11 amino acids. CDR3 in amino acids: CSAYQEQGYTF. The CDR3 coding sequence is TGCAGTGCTTATCAGGAACAGGGCTACACCTTC.

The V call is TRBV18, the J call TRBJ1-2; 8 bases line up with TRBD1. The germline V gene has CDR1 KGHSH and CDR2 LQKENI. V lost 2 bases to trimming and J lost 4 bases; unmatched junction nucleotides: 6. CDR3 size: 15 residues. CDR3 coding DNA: TGTGCCAGCTCACCAATGCAGGGGGCCGGCTATGGCTACACCTTC. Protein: CASSPMQGAGYGYTF.

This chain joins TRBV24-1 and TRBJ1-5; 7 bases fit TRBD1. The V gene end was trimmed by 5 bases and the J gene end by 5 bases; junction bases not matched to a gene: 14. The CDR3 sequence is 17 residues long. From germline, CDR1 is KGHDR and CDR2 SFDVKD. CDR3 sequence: CATSGGVGQVGDQPQHF. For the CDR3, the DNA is TGTGCCACCAGTGGGGGGGTAGGACAGGTGGGCGATCAGCCCCAGCATTTT.